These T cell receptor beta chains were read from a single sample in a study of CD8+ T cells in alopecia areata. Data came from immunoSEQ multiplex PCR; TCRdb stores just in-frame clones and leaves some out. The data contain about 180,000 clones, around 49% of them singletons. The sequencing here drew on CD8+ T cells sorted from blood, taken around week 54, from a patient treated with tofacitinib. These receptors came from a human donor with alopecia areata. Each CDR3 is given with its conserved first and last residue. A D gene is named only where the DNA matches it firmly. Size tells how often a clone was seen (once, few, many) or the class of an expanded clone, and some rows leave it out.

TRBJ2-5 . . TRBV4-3 CASSRITQETQYF TGCGCCAGCAGCCGTATAACTCAAGAGACCCAGTACTTC
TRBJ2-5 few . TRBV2 CASSEEQIQETQYF TGTGCCAGCAGTGAAGAGCAGATCCAAGAGACCCAGTACTTC
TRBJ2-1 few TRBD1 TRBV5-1 CASSLDRVIDEQFF TGCGCCAGCAGCCTTGACAGGGTTATCGATGAGCAGTTCTTC
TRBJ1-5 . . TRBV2 CASSEPGNNQPQHF TGTGCCAGCAGTGAACCGGGGAACAATCAGCCCCAGCATTTT
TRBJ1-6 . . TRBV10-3 CAISREGLDSPLHF TGTGCCATCAGCAGGGAAGGTTTAGATTCACCCCTCCACTTT
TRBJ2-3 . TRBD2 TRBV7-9 CASSLFNGGADTQYF TGTGCCAGCAGCTTATTTAACGGGGGGGCGGATACGCAGTATTTT
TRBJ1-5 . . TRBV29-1 CSVLPVGNQPQHF TGCAGCGTTCTTCCAGTGGGCAATCAGCCCCAGCATTTT
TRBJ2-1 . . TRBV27 CASSLDGYNEQFF TGTGCCAGCAGTTTAGACGGATACAATGAGCAGTTCTTC
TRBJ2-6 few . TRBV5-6 CASEGWGSGANVLTF TGTGCCAGCGAAGGATGGGGGTCTGGGGCCAACGTCCTGACTTTC
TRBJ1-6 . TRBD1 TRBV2 CASSDGTGFSTNNSPLHF TGTGCCAGCAGTGACGGGACAGGGTTTTCGACCAATAATTCACCCCTCCACTTT
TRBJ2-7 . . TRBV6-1 CASSELWGHEQYF TGTGCCAGCAGTGAACTGTGGGGGCACGAGCAGTACTTC
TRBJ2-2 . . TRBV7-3 CASSPASGELFF TGTGCCAGCAGCCCAGCGTCTGGGGAGCTGTTTTTT
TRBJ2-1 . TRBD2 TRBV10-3 CAISEEAGGLNEQFF TGTGCCATCAGTGAAGAAGCGGGGGGGCTCAATGAGCAGTTCTTC
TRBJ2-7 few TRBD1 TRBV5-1 CASSWGQGLSYEQYF TGCGCCAGCAGCTGGGGACAGGGGCTCTCCTACGAGCAGTACTTC
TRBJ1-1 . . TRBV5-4 CASISSGTEAFF TGTGCCAGCATTTCCTCGGGGACTGAAGCTTTCTTT
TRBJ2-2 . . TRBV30 CAWSSGVELFF TGTGCCTGGAGTTCAGGGGTTGAGCTGTTTTTT
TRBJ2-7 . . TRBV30 CAWSAQSHEQYF TGTGCCTGGAGTGCCCAGTCCCACGAGCAGTACTTC
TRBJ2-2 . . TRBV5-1 CASSLEVWRRHTGELFF TGCGCCAGCAGCTTGGAAGTTTGGAGACGGCACACCGGGGAGCTGTTTTTT
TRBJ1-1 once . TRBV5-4 CASSWGENTEAFF TGTGCCAGCAGCTGGGGGGAAAACACTGAAGCTTTCTTT
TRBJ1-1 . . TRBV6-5 CASSYSGREAFF TGTGCCAGCAGTTACTCGGGCAGGGAAGCTTTCTTT
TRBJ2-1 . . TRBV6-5 CASSWGGLYNEQFF TGTGCCAGCAGTTGGGGGGGGCTCTACAATGAGCAGTTCTTC
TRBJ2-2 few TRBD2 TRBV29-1 CSVVAGDLANTGELFF TGCAGCGTCGTAGCGGGGGACCTCGCGAACACCGGGGAGCTGTTTTTT
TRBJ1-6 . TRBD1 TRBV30 CAWWTGRFNSPLHF TGTGCCTGGTGGACAGGGAGATTTAATTCACCCCTCCACTTT
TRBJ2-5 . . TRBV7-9 CASSLPDYPGGETQYF TGTGCCAGCAGCTTGCCCGACTACCCCGGGGGAGAGACCCAGTACTTC
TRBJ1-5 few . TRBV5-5 CASSITGRGNQPQHF TGTGCCAGCAGCATCACAGGGAGGGGAAATCAGCCCCAGCATTTT
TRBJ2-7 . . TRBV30 CAWAHGTPYEQYF TGTGCCTGGGCTCACGGGACTCCCTACGAGCAGTACTTC
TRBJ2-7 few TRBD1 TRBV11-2 CASGRQGGEQYF TGTGCCAGCGGACGACAGGGCGGGGAGCAGTACTTC
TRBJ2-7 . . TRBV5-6 CASSYLGNSYEQYF TGTGCCAGCAGCTACCTAGGCAACTCCTACGAGCAGTACTTC
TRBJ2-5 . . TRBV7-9 CASPPGTRAQETQYF TGTGCCAGCCCGCCCGGGACCCGGGCACAAGAGACCCAGTACTTC
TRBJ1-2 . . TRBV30 CAWMGYPWDGYTF TGTGCCTGGATGGGCTACCCCTGGGATGGCTACACCTTC
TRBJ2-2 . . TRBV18 CASSPFSAGELFF TGTGCCAGCTCACCATTCAGCGCCGGGGAGCTGTTTTTT
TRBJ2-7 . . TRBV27 CASSLVGSYEQYF TGTGCCAGCAGTTTAGTAGGGTCCTACGAGCAGTACTTC
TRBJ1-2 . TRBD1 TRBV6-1 CASNLQGARGYTF TGTGCCAGCAATCTACAGGGGGCGCGAGGCTACACCTTC
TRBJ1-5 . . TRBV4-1 CASSQEAQQPQHF TGCGCCAGCAGCCAAGAGGCACAACAGCCCCAGCATTTT
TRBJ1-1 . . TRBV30 CAWSQGFGTEAFF TGTGCCTGGAGTCAGGGGTTCGGCACTGAAGCTTTCTTT
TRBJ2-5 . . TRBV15 CATSRDNGGPVETQYF TGTGCCACCAGCAGAGATAACGGGGGGCCGGTTGAGACCCAGTACTTC
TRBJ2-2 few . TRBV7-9 CASRPQSNTGELFF TGTGCCAGCAGACCACAGTCGAACACCGGGGAGCTGTTTTTT
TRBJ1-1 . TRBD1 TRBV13 CASSLGGGEAFF TGTGCCAGCAGCTTAGGAGGGGGCGAAGCTTTCTTT
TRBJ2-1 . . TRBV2 CASSETPQGGYEQFF TGTGCCAGCAGTGAAACCCCACAGGGGGGGTATGAGCAGTTCTTC
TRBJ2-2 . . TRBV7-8 CASSLALGQPNIGELFF TGTGCCAGCAGCTTAGCGCTAGGACAGCCGAACATCGGGGAGCTGTTTTTT
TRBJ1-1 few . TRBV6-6 CASSYSEGTEAFF TGTGCCAGCAGTTACTCTGAGGGCACTGAAGCTTTCTTT
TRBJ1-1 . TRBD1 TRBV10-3 CAISVSQGDTEAFF TGTGCCATCAGTGTCTCACAGGGGGACACTGAAGCTTTCTTT
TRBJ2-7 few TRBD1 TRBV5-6 CASSLGQGFYEQYF TGTGCCAGCAGCTTGGGACAGGGATTCTACGAGCAGTACTTC
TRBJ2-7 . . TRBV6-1 CASSGSRGLPYEQYF TGTGCCAGCAGTGGGTCCAGGGGTTTACCCTACGAGCAGTACTTC
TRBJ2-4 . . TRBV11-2 CASSLEGLAKNIQYF TGTGCCAGCAGCTTAGAAGGGCTAGCCAAAAACATTCAGTACTTC
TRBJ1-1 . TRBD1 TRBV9 CASSVGDRGWTDTEAFF TGTGCCAGCAGCGTAGGAGACAGGGGGTGGACGGACACTGAAGCTTTCTTT
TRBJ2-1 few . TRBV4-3 CASSQDLIGYNEQFF TGCGCCAGCAGCCAAGACCTTATAGGCTACAATGAGCAGTTCTTC
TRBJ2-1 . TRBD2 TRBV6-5 CASSFLAGGPNEQFF TGTGCCAGCAGTTTTCTAGCGGGGGGGCCCAATGAGCAGTTCTTC
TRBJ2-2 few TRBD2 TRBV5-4 CASSLALTSDSGELFF TGTGCCAGCAGCTTGGCCTTGACTAGCGATTCCGGGGAGCTGTTTTTT
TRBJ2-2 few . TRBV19 CASSLPNTGELFF TGTGCCAGTAGTCTACCGAACACCGGGGAGCTGTTTTTT
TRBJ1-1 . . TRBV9 CASSVSWRDTEAFF TGTGCCAGCAGCGTGTCGTGGCGTGACACTGAAGCTTTCTTT